These 18 T cell receptor beta chains share one sample of origin, sequenced in a study of shared clonotypes between healthy human individuals. The method was immunoSEQ multiplex PCR; TCRdb's version includes in-frame clones alone and lacks a portion of them. This sample has some 500,000 clones; around 96% occur once, and the top ten carry about 0.064%. The sequenced sample was naive CD4+ T cells sorted from blood. Subset defined: CD45RA+ positively selected. The source of these receptors is a woman aged 25 to 39 in good health.

This chain joins TRBV5-1 and TRBJ1-4; D possibly corresponds to TRBD1 (5 bases). Germline-derived CDR1 and CDR2 are SGHRS and YFSETQ. The CDR3 covers 16 residues. The V end lost 3 bases, the J end lost 0 bases, and 12 bases lay between the germline ends. The CDR3 is CASSWGDGSTNEKLFF. The CDR3 DNA reads as TGCGCCAGCAGCTGGGGGGACGGCTCAACTAATGAAAAACTGTTTTTT.

The chain carries TRBV10-3 and TRBJ1-4, with TRBD1 matching over 8 bases. Unmatched junction bases numbered 12, after V lost 4 bases and J lost 8 bases. The CDR3 sequence is 16 residues long. Germline CDR1 reads ENHRY; CDR2 reads SYGVKD. Here the CDR3 DNA reads TGTGCCATCAGTGGAGTAATTGGGACAGGTGAAGAAAAACTGTTTTTT. Its translation is CAISGVIGTGEEKLFF.

V and J are TRBV27 and TRBJ2-2; TRBD2 matches at 12 bases. The germline CDR1 and CDR2 sequences are MNHEY and SMNVEV (reference sequence). There are 17 residues in the CDR3. Unmatched junction bases numbered 7, after V lost 7 bases and J lost 1 base. CDR3 residues: CASNAGLAGLNTGELFF. CDR3 in DNA: TGTGCCAGCAACGCCGGACTAGCGGGACTGAACACCGGGGAGCTGTTTTTT.

This chain links TRBV6-1 with TRBJ2-1; TRBD1 matches 7 bases. CDR1 and CDR2 from the germline V gene are MNHNS and SASEGT. Germline trimming cut 8 bases from V and 7 bases from J; bases unmatched to any gene: 14. This CDR3 comprises 15 residues. The CDR3 protein is CASRLGGSNRNEQFF. The DNA of the CDR3 is TGTGCCAGCCGTTTAGGGGGCTCCAACCGGAATGAGCAGTTCTTC.

The chain joins TRBV21-1 to TRBJ2-7; the listed D gene, TRBD2, was not tested against the DNA. TRBV21-1 is a recognized pseudogene. CDR3 length: 15 amino acids. The CDR3 reads CASSKAGLFDWEQYF. The CDR3 coding sequence is TGTGCCAGCAGCAAAGCGGGACTATTCGACTGGGAGCAGTACTTC.

This clone was seen just once. The chain joins TRBV27 to TRBJ2-1; weak D call: TRBD2 (6 bases). CDR1 MNHEY and CDR2 SMNVEV come from the germline V gene (reference sequence). CDR3 length: 13 residues. Trimming took off 5 bases at V and 5 bases at J, with 10 bases between the two ends. The CDR3 region is CASSAGLHNEQFF. CDR3 sequence (DNA): TGTGCCAGCAGTGCGGGACTTCACAATGAGCAGTTCTTC.

V gene TRBV7-9 combines with J gene TRBJ2-3; 12 bases are shared with TRBD2. Losses at the gene ends were 3 bases for V and 2 bases for J; bases not matched to a gene: 9. The CDR3 is made up of 18 amino acids. Germline assignment: CDR1 SEHNR and CDR2 FQNEAQ (reference sequence). The CDR3 is CASSFNPTSGRYTDTQYF. CDR3 coding DNA: TGTGCCAGCAGCTTTAACCCAACTAGCGGGAGGTACACAGATACGCAGTATTTT.

The rearrangement uses TRBV28 and TRBJ1-1, with 8 nucleotides matching TRBD1. From germline, CDR1 is MDHEN and CDR2 SYDVKM. The CDR3 is made up of 16 amino acids. Unmatched junction bases numbered 15, after V lost 10 bases and J lost 2 bases. The DNA for the CDR3 is TGTGCCACTGGCATGCCCGGGGACAGGCAAAACACTGAAGCTTTCTTT. Its protein is CATGMPGDRQNTEAFF.

The chain carries TRBV27 and TRBJ1-6; a weak D match, TRBD1 (5 bases). V lost 6 bases, J lost 10 bases, and 16 bases lay in between. The CDR3 consists of 14 residues. CDR1 is MNHEY and CDR2 is SMNVEV in the germline V gene (reference sequence). CDR3 sequence (DNA): TGTGCCAGCAGAAGGGGATGGGAAGGATCACCCCTCCACTTT. The encoded protein is CASRRGWEGSPLHF.

This chain connects TRBV6-7 to TRBJ1-1; possible D gene TRBD1, 5 bases. TRBV6-7 is an ORF; its function is uncertain. Between the trimmed V and J ends, which lost 5 bases and 0 bases, there was a span of 10 bases. The CDR3 spans 14 residues. The CDR3 loop reads CASSGGRMNTEAFF. In nucleotides, the CDR3 is TGTGCCAGCAGTGGGGGACGGATGAACACTGAAGCTTTCTTT.

This CDR3 is CASSPGTSGQAYEQYF. In DNA form, the CDR3 reads TGTGCCAGCTCACCTGGGACTAGCGGACAGGCCTACGAGCAGTACTTC. This chain joins TRBV18 and TRBJ2-7; the match to TRBD2 covers 11 bases. V lost 3 bases and J lost 2; bases outside the gene matches: 6. CDR1 and CDR2 (germline): KGHSH, LQKENI. CDR3 length: 16 amino acids. Full variable domain (rest looked up from reference TRBV18 and TRBJ2-7): NAGVMQNPRHLVRRRGQEARLRCSPMKGHSHVYWYRQLPEEGLKFMVYLQKENIIDESGMPKERFSAEFPKEGPSILRIQQVVRGDSAAYFCASSPGTSGQAYEQYFGPGTRLTVT.

The gene calls are TRBV28 and TRBJ1-4; D is uncertain. Looked up from germline, CDR1 is MDHEN and CDR2 is SYDVKM. The CDR3 has 12 residues. V was shortened by 3 bases and J by 8 bases, with 7 bases between the two germline ends. The CDR3 loop reads CASSLAREKLFF. In DNA form, the CDR3 reads TGTGCCAGCAGTTTGGCGAGAGAAAAACTGTTTTTT.

This clone has just one count. CDR3 coding DNA: TGCGCCAGCAGCGTCGACAGTTTGAAGTTCTTC. Its protein product is CASSVDSLKFF. The chain employs TRBV5-1 and TRBJ2-1; perhaps TRBD1 as D (5 bases). Trimming took off 4 bases at V and 14 bases at J, with 13 bases between the two ends. Germline V gene data show CDR1 as SGHRS and CDR2 as YFSETQ. This CDR3 region has 11 residues. The full variable domain, with the rest looked up from reference TRBV5-1 and TRBJ2-1, is KAGVTQTPRYLIKTRGQQVTLSCSPISGHRSVSWYQQTPGQGLQFLFEYFSETQRNKGNFPGRFSGRQFSNSRSEMNVSTLELGDSALYLCASSVDSLKFFGPGTRLTVL.

The V call is TRBV11-3, the J call TRBJ2-1; 10 bases agree with TRBD2. Germline V gene sequence: CDR1 SGHNT, CDR2 YENEEA. The length of the CDR3 is 17 residues. Trimming removed 1 base from V and 4 bases from J; junction bases left unmatched: 7. CDR3 sequence (DNA): TGTGCCAGCAGCTTAGGCGCTAGCGGGAGCAGTTACAATGAGCAGTTCTTC. As protein: CASSLGASGSSYNEQFF.

The chain links TRBV5-1 to TRBJ2-7, with D possibly being TRBD2 (5 bases). Germline V gene data show CDR1 as SGHRS and CDR2 as YFSETQ. The V and J ends lost 4 bases and 5 bases respectively, with 10 bases between them. This CDR3 comprises 12 residues. In DNA, the CDR3 is TGCGCCAGCAGCCGCGAGGGAGACGAGCAGTACTTC. Protein product: CASSREGDEQYF.

The rearrangement uses TRBV18 and TRBJ2-2; 7 bases fit TRBD1. V trimming: 5 bases; J trimming: 2 bases; junction bases outside the gene matches: 5. CDR1 and CDR2 from the germline V gene are KGHSH and LQKENI. This CDR3 region has 15 residues. CDR3 residues: CASSGRQGNTGELFF. DNA of the CDR3: TGTGCCAGCTCAGGGCGACAGGGTAACACCGGGGAGCTGTTTTTT.

The chain combines TRBV19 with TRBJ2-2; D gene unclear. Germline V lookup: CDR1 LNHDA, CDR2 SQIVND (reference sequence). The V end was cut by 7 bases, the J end by 0 bases, with 15 bases between. The length of the CDR3 is 16 residues. Here the CDR3 reads CASTYAGVSNTGELFF. DNA of the CDR3: TGTGCCAGTACTTATGCTGGGGTATCGAACACCGGGGAGCTGTTTTTT.

The chain recombines TRBV6-5 with TRBJ1-5; 9 bases fit TRBD1. Germline values: CDR1 MNHEY, CDR2 SVGAGI. CDR3 size: 16 residues. Germline trimming cut 2 bases from V and 1 base from J; bases unmatched to any gene: 3. The CDR3 sequence is CASSYPGTGSNQPQHF. The CDR3 DNA reads TGTGCCAGCAGTTACCCCGGGACAGGGAGCAATCAGCCCCAGCATTTT.